These 17 T cell receptor beta chains were all obtained from the same sample, sequenced in a study of human CD8 memory T cell subsets. Libraries for TCR beta were constructed using UMI-labeled 5' RACE. TCRdb ran MiXCR on the 5' RACE reads and lists one entry per CDR3 protein. The sample carries about 7,300 distinct CDR3 sequences, 3.9% recorded once. Material: CD8+ T cells from PBMCs. The source of these receptors is a human donor in good health.

This clonotype is classed as medium-sized (0.01 to 0.1%). The rearrangement uses TRBV6-4 and TRBJ2-1; 9 bases align to TRBD1. The ends lost 2 bases at V and 8 bases at J; junction bases unmatched: 10. Germline assignment: CDR1 MRHNA and CDR2 SNTAGT. The CDR3 sequence is 16 residues long. Here the CDR3 reads CASSDNWGQGSHEQFF. CDR3 DNA: TGTGCCAGCAGTGACAATTGGGGACAGGGATCCCATGAGCAGTTCTTC.

This clonotype was observed many times. The chain links TRBV3-1 to TRBJ1-2, with D maybe TRBD1 (6 bases). The CDR3 has 15 residues. V was trimmed by 5 bases and J by 8 bases, leaving 21 bases between them. Germline CDR1 reads LGHDT; CDR2 reads YNNKEL (reference sequence). This CDR3 is CASSSPSQGGAGYTF. In DNA, the CDR3 is TGTGCCAGCAGCTCCCCGTCACAGGGTGGGGCGGGCTACACCTTC.

This clonotype showed up many times. The V call is TRBV7-9, the J call TRBJ2-1; 9 nucleotides agree with TRBD1. The germline V gene encodes CDR1 SEHNR and CDR2 FQNEAQ (reference sequence). CDR3 length: 17 residues. With 4 bases clipped from V and 2 bases from J, the junction kept 9 bases outside the gene matches. The CDR3 DNA sequence: TGTGCCAGCAGCTCCGACAGGGGGGCATTGACCTACAATGAGCAGTTCTTC. This codes for CASSSDRGALTYNEQFF.

This chain links TRBV12-3 or TRBV12-4 with TRBJ1-1; D unclear. The CDR3 spans 12 residues. Trimming stripped 6 bases from V and 7 bases from J, with 12 bases between. The CDR3 nucleotides are TGTGCCAGCAGCCCCGACCGCCGTGAAGCTTTCTTT. Translated: CASSPDRREAFF.

V is TRBV19 and J is TRBJ2-5; D may be TRBD2 (6 bases). The V end was cut by 1 base, the J end by 4 bases, with 16 bases between. The CDR3 extends over 16 amino acids. Germline V CDR1 and CDR2: LNHDA, SQIVND (reference sequence). This CDR3 is CASSIGFDGGAETQYF. Written as DNA, the CDR3 is TGTGCCAGTAGTATAGGTTTCGACGGGGGAGCAGAGACCCAGTACTTC.

This clonotype came up many times. This chain uses TRBV7-6 with TRBJ1-1; D may be TRBD1 (5 bases). Looked up from germline, CDR1 is SGHVS and CDR2 is FNYEAQ. The length of the CDR3 is 16 residues. V shed 2 bases and J shed 1 base, with 14 bases lying between them. CDR3 in DNA: TGTGCCAGCAGCTTAAGGGCAGGGAGGACGAACACTGAAGCTTTCTTT. Residues: CASSLRAGRTNTEAFF.

This clonotype was counted ten times or more. The chain is built from TRBV4-3 and TRBJ2-7; 8 positions agree with TRBD2. The CDR3 is 15 residues long. From germline, CDR1 is LGHNA and CDR2 YSLEER. V shed 0 bases, J shed 3 bases, and the junction held 4 bases outside the gene matches. The CDR3 DNA reads as TGCGCCAGCAGCCAAGATCCCAGCGGGGGCTACGAGCAGTACTTC. It yields the protein CASSQDPSGGYEQYF.

Ten or more counts support this clonotype. V gene TRBV3-1 combines with J gene TRBJ1-1; TRBD1 matches at 8 bases. With V trimmed by 4 bases and J by 4 bases, 5 bases remained unmatched. Germline V gene sequence: CDR1 LGHDT, CDR2 YNNKEL (reference sequence). This CDR3 is built from 14 residues. Here the CDR3 reads CASSPRQGITEAFF. DNA of the CDR3: TGTGCCAGCAGCCCTCGACAGGGGATCACTGAAGCTTTCTTT.

By sample share, this clonotype is large. The chain employs TRBV19 and TRBJ2-7; D gene ambiguous. Trimming left V 6 bases short and J 3 bases short, with 6 bases between. The germline gives CDR1 LNHDA, CDR2 SQIVND (reference sequence). The CDR3 spans 11 residues. CDR3 DNA sequence: TGTGCCAGTAGCGCCCGCTACGAGCAGTACTTC. Translation: CASSARYEQYF.

This clonotype was seen many times. The chain recombines TRBV4-1 with TRBJ2-1, with 7 positions matching TRBD1. This CDR3 has 16 residues. CDR1 MGHRA and CDR2 YSYEKL come from the germline V gene. The trim removed 4 bases at V and 4 bases at J, leaving 10 bases unmatched. CDR3 coding DNA: TGCGCCAGCAGCCCGGGGATTGGACAGGTTTACAATGAGCAGTTCTTC. It yields the protein CASSPGIGQVYNEQFF.

This clonotype was seen repeatedly, ten times or more. This chain uses TRBV6-4 with TRBJ2-2; 8 bases agree with TRBD1. V was clipped by 2 bases and J by 1 base; unmatched bases: 0. The CDR3 totals 15 residues. CDR1 and CDR2 from the germline V gene are MRHNA and SNTAGT. CDR3 loop: CASSDGTGNTGELFF. The DNA for the CDR3 is TGTGCCAGCAGTGACGGGACAGGGAACACCGGGGAGCTGTTTTTT.

This clonotype showed up many times. V and J are TRBV3-1 and TRBJ2-1; D call uncertain. There are 16 residues in the CDR3. Germline V CDR1 and CDR2: LGHDT, YNNKEL (reference sequence). Deletions cut 0 bases from V and 4 bases from J, with 13 bases between. The CDR3 loop is CASSQDGLAEYNEQFF. For the CDR3, the DNA is TGTGCCAGCAGCCAAGATGGTTTAGCTGAATACAATGAGCAGTTCTTC.

This clonotype turned up a few times. This sequence joins TRBV7-2 and TRBJ2-1; D possibly corresponds to TRBD2 (5 bases). CDR1 SGHTA and CDR2 FQGNSA come from the germline V gene. The CDR3 has 12 amino acids. Trimming shortened V by 5 bases and J by 7 bases, and 9 bases separated the two germline ends. The CDR3 DNA follows: TGTGCCAGCAGCCTCACTAGTAATGAGCAGTTCTTC. This sequence encodes CASSLTSNEQFF. The complete variable domain, with remaining parts taken from reference TRBV7-2 and TRBJ2-1, reads GAGVSQSPSNKVTEKGKDVELRCDPISGHTALYWYRQSLGQGLEFLIYFQGNSAPDKSGLPSDRFSAERTGGSVSTLTIQRTQQEDSAVYLCASSLTSNEQFFGPGTRLTVL.

This clonotype was seen ten or more times. This chain connects TRBV27 to TRBJ1-5, with a tentative D call TRBD1 (5 bases). The CDR3 has 14 amino acids. V lost 6 bases to trimming and J lost 3 bases, with 12 bases between them. Looked up from germline, CDR1 is MNHEY and CDR2 is SMNVEV (reference sequence). DNA of the CDR3: TGTGCCAGCAGATCCCAGGGTATCAATCAGCCCCAGCATTTT. This gives the protein CASRSQGINQPQHF.

The sample holds many counts of this clonotype. The chain uses TRBV6-2 or TRBV6-3 and TRBJ2-3; no clear D. The CDR3 is 13 amino acids. V was clipped by 4 bases and J by 2 bases, with 7 bases between them. Germline loops: CDR1 MNHEY, CDR2 SVGEGT. This CDR3 reads CASSLSLTDTQYF. For the CDR3, the DNA is TGTGCCAGCAGTTTATCACTCACAGATACGCAGTATTTT.

This clonotype was seen ten or more times. The rearrangement uses TRBV11-2 and TRBJ1-1; possible D gene TRBD1, 6 bases. The CDR3 consists of 15 residues. From germline, CDR1 is SGHAT and CDR2 FQNNGV. Trimming removed 6 bases at V and 0 bases at J, with 14 bases between. This CDR3 reads CASSFNRALNTEAFF. The CDR3, as DNA: TGTGCCAGCAGTTTTAACAGGGCGTTGAACACTGAAGCTTTCTTT.

Many counts were recorded for this clonotype. The gene calls are TRBV7-9 and TRBJ1-3; D is unclear. CDR1 is SEHNR, CDR2 FQNEAQ, per germline (reference sequence). V was cut by 4 bases and J by 4 bases, with 17 bases left in between. The CDR3 is made up of 16 amino acids. Written as DNA, the CDR3 is TGTGCCAGCAGCTCGCCTCGGTCGGGAAACGGAAACACCATATATTTT. Amino acids: CASSSPRSGNGNTIYF.